This entry describes one TCR beta chain. Profiled with immunoSEQ multiplex PCR; TCRdb holds only in-frame clones, not every one. Of a few hundred thousand clones listed, around 83% were seen once; the top ten hold roughly 5.1%. V dropped 5 bases and J dropped 4; count of bases not matched to a gene: 9. Germline V gives CDR1 MDHEN, CDR2 SYDVKM. The CDR3 runs 16 residues. The data were taken from a study of blood T cell repertoires in COVID-19. Study information: Researchers got acute and convalescent COVID-19 samples from the United States, Italy and Spain. From T cells, B-cell-depleted T cells, or PBMCs came the material, which was cDNA or gDNA.

Living in 25 or so US areas, the participants were between roughly 18 and 90 years of age. Recovery meant two consecutive negative NP/OP PCR tests, professional clearance, or resolved symptoms. The TCR was taken from a woman aged 45-59 years who had recovered from COVID-19. This chain joins TRBV28 and TRBJ1-3; 9 bases map to TRBD1. The sequenced material came from PBMCs or T cells enriched from blood (not recorded which). CDR3 protein: CASSGGQGISGNTIYF. For the CDR3, the DNA is TGTGCCAGCAGTGGAGGACAGGGGATCTCCGGAAACACCATATATTTT.